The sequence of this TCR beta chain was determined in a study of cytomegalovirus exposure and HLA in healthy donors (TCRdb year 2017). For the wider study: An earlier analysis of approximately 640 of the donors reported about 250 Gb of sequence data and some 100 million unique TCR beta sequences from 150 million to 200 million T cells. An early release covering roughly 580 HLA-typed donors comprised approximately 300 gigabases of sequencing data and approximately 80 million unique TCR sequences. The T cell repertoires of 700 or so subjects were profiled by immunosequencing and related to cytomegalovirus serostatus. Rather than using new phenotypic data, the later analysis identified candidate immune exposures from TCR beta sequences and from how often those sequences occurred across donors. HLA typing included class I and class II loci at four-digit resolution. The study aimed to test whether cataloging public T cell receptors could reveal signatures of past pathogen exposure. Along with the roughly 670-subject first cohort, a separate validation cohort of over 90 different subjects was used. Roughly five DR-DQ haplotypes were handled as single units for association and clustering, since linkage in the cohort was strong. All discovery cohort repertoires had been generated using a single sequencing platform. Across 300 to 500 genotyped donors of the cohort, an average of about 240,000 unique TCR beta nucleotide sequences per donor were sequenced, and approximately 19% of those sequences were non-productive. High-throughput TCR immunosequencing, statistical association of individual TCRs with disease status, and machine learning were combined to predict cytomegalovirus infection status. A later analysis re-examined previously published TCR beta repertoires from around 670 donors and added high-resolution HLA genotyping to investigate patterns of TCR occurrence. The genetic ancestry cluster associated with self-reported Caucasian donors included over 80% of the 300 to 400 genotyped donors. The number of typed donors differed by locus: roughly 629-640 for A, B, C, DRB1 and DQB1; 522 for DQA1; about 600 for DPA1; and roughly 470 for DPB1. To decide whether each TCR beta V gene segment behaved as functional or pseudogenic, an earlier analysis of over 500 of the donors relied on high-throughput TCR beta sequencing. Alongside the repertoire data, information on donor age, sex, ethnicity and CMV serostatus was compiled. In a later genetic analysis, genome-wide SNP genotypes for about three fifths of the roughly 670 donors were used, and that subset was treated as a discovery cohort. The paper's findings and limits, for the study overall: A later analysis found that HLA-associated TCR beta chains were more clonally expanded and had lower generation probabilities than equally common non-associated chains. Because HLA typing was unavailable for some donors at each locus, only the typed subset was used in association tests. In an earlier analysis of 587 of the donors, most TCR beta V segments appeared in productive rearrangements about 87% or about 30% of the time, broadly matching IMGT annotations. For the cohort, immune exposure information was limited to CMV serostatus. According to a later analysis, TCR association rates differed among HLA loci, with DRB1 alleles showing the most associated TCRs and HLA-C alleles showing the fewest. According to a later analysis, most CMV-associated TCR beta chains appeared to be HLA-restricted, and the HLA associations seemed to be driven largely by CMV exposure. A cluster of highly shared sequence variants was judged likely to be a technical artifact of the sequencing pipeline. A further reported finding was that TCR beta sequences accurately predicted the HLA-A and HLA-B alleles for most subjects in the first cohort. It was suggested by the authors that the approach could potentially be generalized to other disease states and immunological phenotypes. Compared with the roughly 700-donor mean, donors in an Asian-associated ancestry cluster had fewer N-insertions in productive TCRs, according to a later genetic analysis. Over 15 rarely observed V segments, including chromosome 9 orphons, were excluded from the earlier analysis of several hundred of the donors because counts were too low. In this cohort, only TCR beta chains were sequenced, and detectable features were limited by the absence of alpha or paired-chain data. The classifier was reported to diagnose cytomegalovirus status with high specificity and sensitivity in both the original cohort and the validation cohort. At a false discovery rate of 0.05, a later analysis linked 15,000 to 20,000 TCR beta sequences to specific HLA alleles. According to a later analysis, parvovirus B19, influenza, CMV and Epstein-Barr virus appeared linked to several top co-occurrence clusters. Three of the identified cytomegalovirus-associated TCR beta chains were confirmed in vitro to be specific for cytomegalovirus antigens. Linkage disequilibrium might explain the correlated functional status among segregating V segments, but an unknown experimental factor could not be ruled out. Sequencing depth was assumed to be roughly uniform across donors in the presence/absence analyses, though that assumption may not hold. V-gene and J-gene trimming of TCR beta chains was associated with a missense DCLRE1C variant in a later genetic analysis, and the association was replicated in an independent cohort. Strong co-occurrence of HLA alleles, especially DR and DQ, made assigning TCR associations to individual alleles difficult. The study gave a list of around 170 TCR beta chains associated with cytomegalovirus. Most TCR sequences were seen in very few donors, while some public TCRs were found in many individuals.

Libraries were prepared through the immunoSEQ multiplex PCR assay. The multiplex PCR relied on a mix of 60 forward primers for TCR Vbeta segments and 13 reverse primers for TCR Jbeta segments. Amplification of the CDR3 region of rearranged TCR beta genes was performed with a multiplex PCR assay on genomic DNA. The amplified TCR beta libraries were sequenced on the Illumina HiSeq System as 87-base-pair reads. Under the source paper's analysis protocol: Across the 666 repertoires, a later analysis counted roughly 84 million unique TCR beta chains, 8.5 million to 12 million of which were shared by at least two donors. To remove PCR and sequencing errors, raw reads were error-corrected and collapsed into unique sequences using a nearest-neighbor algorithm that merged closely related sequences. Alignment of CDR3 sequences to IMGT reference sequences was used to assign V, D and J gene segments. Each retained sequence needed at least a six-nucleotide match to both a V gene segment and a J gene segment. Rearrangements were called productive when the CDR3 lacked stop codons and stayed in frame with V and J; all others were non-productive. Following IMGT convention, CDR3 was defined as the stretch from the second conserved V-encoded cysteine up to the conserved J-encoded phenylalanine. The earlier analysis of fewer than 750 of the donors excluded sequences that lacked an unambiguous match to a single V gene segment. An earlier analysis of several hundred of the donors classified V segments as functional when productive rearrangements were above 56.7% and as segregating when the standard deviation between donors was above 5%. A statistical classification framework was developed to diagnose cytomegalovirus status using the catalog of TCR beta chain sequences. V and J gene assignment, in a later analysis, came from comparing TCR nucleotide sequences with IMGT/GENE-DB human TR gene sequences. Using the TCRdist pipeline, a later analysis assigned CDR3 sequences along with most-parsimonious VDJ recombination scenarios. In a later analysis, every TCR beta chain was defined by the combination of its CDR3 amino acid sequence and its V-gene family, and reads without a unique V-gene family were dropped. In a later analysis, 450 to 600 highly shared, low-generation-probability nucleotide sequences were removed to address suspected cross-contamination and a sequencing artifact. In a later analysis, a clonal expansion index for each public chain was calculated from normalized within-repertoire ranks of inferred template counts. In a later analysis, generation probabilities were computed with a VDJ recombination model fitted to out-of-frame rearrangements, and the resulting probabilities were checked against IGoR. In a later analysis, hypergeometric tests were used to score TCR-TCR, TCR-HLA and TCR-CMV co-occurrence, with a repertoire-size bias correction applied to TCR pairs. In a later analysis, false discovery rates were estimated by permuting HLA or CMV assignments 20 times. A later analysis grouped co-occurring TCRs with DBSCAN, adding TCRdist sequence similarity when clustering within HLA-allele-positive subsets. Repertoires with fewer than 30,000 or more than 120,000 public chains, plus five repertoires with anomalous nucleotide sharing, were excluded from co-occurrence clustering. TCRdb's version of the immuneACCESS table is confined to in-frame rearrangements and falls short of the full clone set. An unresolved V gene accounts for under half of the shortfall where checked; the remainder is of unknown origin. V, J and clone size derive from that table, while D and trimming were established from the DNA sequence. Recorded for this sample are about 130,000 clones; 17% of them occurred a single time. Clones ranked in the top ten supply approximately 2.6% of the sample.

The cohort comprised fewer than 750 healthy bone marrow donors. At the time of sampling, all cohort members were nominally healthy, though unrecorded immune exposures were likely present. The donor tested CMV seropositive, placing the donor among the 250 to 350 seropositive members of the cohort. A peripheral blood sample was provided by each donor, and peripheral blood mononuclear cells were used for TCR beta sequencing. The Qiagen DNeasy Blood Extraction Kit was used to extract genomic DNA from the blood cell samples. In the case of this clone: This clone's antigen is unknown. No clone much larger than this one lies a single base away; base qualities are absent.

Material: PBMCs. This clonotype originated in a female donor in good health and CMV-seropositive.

The CDR3 reads CASSERRAGTGELFF. The nucleotide sequence is given as TGCGCCAGCAGTGAGAGGAGGGCAGGGACCGGGGAGCTGTTTTTT. Recombination joined TRBV10-1 with TRBJ2-2; TRBD2 might be the D gene, on 6 matching bases. Per the germline V gene (reference sequence), WNHNN is the CDR1 and SYGVQD is the CDR2. Spanning cysteine to phenylalanine, the CDR3 consists of 15 amino acids. Just CDR3 DNA is preserved here, 45 bases in frame from base 1. Cut back by 2 bases and 5 bases, the V and J ends lie 12 bases apart.